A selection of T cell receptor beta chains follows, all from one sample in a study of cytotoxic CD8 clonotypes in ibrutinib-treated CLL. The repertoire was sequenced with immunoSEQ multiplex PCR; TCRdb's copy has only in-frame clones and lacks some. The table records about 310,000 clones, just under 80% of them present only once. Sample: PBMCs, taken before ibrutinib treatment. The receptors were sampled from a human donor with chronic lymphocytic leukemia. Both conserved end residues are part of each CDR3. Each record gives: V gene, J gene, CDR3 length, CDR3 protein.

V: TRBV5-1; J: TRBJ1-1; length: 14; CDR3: CASSLTGVNTEAFF
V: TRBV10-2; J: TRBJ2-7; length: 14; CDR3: CASSGGQGPYEQYF
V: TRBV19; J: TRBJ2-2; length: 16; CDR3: CASSILAGGVTGELFF
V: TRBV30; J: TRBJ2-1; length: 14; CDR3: CAWRLAGAVGKQFF
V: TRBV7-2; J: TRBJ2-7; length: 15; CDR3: CASSPGQVVTYEQYF
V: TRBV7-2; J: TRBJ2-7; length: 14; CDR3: CASSFLGRTYEQYF
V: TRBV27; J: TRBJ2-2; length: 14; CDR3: CASCLAGGTGELFF
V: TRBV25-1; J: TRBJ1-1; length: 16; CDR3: CASSEEAGVLNTEAFF
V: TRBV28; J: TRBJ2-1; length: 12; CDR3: CASSVRYNEQFF
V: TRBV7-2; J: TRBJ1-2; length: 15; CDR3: CASSWPWTDFNGYTF
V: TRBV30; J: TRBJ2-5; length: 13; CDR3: CAWMAGVGETQYF
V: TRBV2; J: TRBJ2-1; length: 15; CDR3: CASSYQGRRNNEQFF
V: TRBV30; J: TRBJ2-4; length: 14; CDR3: CAWGVGTSKNIQYF
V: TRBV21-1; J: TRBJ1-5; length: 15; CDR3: CASSKVLGLNQPQHF
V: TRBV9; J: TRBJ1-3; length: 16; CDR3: CASSPGQGANGNTIYF
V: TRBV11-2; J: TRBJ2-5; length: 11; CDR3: CASSLAGTQYF
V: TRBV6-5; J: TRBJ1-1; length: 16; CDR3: CASSYLSAGGNTEAFF
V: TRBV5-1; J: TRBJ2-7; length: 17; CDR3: CASSLGLAGGLRTEQYF
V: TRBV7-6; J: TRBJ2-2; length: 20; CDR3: CASSLNGLAGGPRNTGELFF
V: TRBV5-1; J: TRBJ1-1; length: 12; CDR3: CASSLDSTEAFF
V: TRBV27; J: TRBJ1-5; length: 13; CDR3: CASSFRADQPQHF
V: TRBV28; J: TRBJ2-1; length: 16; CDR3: CASSLLPGQGPNEQFF
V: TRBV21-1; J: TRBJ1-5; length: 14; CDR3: CASSDRQGCQPQHF
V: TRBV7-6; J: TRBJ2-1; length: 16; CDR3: CASSLDPGLLYNEQFF
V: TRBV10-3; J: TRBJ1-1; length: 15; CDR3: CAISESPGLSTEAFF
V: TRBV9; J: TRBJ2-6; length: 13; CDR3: CASSAPGANVLTF
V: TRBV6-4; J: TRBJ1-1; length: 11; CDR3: CASRSDSAAFF
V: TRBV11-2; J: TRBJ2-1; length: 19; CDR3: CASSFRGLAGGITYNEQFF
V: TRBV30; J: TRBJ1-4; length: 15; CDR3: CAWSDGFFTNEKLFF
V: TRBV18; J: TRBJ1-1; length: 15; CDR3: CASSPAGTANTEAFF
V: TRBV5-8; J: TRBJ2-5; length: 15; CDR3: CASSPWPQGLETQYF
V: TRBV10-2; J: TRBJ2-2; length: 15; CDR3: CASSEPGEYTGELFF
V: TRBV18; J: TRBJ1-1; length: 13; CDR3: CASSPVRGGEAFF
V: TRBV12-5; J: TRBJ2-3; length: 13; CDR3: CASGRVVLDTQYF
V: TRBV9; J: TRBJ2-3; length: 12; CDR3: CASSYGTSLQYF
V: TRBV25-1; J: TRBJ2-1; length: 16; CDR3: CASSGWGRSSYNEQFF
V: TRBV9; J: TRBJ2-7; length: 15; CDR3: CASSVDTGPRSQQYF
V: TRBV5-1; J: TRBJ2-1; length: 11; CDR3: CASSLDNEQFF
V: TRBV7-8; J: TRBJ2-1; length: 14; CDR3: CASSSHVVRGAQFF
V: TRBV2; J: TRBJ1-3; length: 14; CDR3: CATQMENSGNTIYF
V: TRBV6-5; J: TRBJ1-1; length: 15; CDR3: CASSSLLPMNTEAFF
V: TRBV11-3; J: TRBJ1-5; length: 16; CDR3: CASSLDPPSSNQPQHF
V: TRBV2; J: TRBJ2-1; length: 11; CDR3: CASNRDSEQFF
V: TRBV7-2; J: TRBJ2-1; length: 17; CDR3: CASSPTGTSGRAGEQFF
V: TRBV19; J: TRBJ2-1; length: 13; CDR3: CASSNVLAARPFF
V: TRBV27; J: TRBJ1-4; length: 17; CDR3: CASSFGTGGKFNEKLFF